What follows describes a single T cell receptor (beta chain). The V gene's germline CDR1 is LNHDA and CDR2 SQIVND (reference sequence). Trimming took 5 bases from V and 0 from J, leaving 11 bases between them. This CDR3 comprises 15 residues. This sample is drawn from a study of technical replicates of blood from several donors. TCRdb's table, derived via immunoSEQ multiplex PCR, lists solely in-frame clones and lacks some. The sample lists some 77,000 clones, roughly 90% occurring once. The sample consisted of T cells isolated from PBMCs. This sequence joins TRBV19 and TRBJ2-1; D not resolved. The clonotype was recovered from a human donor in good health. The DNA for the CDR3 is TGTGCCAGTAGTTATATGAGAGGCTCCTACAATGAGCAGTTCTTC. Translating gives CASSYMRGSYNEQFF.